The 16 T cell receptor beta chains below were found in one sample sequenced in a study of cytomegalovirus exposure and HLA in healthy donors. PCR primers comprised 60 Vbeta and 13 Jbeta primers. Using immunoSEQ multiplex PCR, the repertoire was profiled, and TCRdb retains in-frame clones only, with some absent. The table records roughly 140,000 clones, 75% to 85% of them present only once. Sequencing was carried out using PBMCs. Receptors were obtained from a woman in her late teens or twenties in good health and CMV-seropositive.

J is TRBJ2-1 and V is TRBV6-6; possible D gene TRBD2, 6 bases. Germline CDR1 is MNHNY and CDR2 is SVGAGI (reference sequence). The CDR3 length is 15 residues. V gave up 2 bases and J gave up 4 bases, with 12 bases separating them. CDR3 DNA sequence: TGTGCCAGCAGTTACGCTAGCGCTTATTACAATGAGCAGTTCTTC. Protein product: CASSYASAYYNEQFF.

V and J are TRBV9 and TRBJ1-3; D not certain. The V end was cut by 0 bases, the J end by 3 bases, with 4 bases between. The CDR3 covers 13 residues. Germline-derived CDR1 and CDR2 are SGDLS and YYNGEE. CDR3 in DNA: TGTGCCAGCAGCGTAGGAGTTGGAAACACCATATATTTT. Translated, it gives CASSVGVGNTIYF.

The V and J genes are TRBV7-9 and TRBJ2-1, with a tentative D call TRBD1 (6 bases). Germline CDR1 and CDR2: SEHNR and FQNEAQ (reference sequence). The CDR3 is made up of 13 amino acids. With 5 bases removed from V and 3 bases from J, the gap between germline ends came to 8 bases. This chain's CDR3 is CASSARGYNEQFF. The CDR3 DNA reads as TGTGCCAGCAGCGCCAGGGGCTACAATGAGCAGTTCTTC.

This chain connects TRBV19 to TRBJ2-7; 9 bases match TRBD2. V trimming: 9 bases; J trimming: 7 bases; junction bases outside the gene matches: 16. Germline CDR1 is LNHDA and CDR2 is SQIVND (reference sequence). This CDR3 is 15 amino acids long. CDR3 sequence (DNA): TGTGCCAGCGGCCGGGGGGCTAGCGGGGCTAGGGAGCAGTACTTC. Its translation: CASGRGASGAREQYF.

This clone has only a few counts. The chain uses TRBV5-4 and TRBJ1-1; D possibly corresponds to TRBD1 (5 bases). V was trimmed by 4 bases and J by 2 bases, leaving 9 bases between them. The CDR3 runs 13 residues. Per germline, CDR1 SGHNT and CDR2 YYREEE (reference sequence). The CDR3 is CASSVDSNTEAFF. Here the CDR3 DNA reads TGTGCCAGCAGCGTCGACAGCAACACTGAAGCTTTCTTT.

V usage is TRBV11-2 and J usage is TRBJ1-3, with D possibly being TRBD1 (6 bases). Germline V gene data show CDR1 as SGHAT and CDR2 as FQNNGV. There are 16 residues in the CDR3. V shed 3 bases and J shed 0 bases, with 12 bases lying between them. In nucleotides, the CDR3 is TGTGCCAGCAGCTTCTCGGACAGCCTCTCTGGAAACACCATATATTTT. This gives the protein CASSFSDSLSGNTIYF.

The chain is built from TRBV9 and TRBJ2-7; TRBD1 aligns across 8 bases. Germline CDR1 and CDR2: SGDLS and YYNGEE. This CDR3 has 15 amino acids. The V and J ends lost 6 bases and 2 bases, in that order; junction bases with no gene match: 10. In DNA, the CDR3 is TGTGCCAGCACCCCCGGGACAGGAACCGCCTACGAGCAGTACTTC. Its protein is CASTPGTGTAYEQYF.

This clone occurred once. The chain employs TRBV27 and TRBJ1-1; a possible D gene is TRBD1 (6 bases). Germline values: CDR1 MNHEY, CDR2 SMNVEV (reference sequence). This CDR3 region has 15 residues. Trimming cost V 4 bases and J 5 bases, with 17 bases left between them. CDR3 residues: CASSSPGGGTTEAFF. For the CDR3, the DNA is TGTGCCAGCAGTTCCCCGGGAGGGGGGACGACTGAAGCTTTCTTT.

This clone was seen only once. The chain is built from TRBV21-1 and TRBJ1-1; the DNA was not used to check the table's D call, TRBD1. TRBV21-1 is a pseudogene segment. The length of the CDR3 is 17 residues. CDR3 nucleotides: TGTGCCAGCAGCAAACTGTACTCGGAGGGGGCCCACACTGAAGCTTTCTTT. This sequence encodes CASSKLYSEGAHTEAFF.

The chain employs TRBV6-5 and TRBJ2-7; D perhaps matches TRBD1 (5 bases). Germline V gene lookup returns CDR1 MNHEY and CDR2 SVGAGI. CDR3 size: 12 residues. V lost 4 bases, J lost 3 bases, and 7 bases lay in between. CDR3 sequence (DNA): TGTGCCAGCAGTTCACAGGTCTACGAGCAGTACTTC. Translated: CASSSQVYEQYF.

DNA for the CDR3: TGTGCCAGTAGCCTAGACAGCTTAATGAACACTGAAGCTTTCTTT. It encodes CASSLDSLMNTEAFF. J is TRBJ1-1 and V is TRBV19, with D possibly matching TRBD1 (5 bases). Trimming took 6 bases from V and 0 from J, leaving 14 bases between them. The CDR3 is made up of 15 amino acids. Germline loops: CDR1 LNHDA, CDR2 SQIVND (reference sequence).

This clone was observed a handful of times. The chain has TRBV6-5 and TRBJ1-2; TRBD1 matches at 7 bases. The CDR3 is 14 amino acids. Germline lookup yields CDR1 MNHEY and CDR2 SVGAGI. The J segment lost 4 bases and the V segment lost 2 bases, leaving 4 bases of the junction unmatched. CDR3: CASSYRPGGYGYTF. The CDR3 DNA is TGTGCCAGCAGTTACCGTCCAGGGGGCTATGGCTACACCTTC.

The CDR3 DNA is TGTGCCAGCAGCGTTAAAGGGGGCACTGGCTACACCTTC. Its protein is CASSVKGGTGYTF. V usage is TRBV7-6 and J usage is TRBJ1-2, with 7 bases fitting TRBD1. After removal of 5 bases from V and 7 bases from J, the junction contained 7 bases not matched to a gene. CDR3 length: 13 residues. CDR1 and CDR2 from the germline V gene are SGHVS and FNYEAQ.

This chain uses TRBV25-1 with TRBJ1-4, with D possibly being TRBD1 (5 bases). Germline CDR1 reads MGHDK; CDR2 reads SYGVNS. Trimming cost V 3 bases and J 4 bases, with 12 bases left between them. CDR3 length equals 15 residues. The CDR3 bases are TGTGCCAGCAGTGAGAGTTACAGGCTTAATGAAAAACTGTTTTTT. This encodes CASSESYRLNEKLFF.

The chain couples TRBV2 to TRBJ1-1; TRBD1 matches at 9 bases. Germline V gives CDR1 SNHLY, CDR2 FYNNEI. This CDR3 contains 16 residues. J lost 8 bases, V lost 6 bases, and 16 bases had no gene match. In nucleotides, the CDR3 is TGTGCCAGCAGCCGTGAGATGACAGGGGGAAGGAGAGAAGCTTTCTTT. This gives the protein CASSREMTGGRREAFF.

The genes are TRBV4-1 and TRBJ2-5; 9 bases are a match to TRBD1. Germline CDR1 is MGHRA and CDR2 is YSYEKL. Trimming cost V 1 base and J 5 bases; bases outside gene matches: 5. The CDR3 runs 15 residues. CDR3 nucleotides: TGCGCCAGCAGCCAAGGGGGGACAGGGAAGGAGACCCAGTACTTC. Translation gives CASSQGGTGKETQYF.